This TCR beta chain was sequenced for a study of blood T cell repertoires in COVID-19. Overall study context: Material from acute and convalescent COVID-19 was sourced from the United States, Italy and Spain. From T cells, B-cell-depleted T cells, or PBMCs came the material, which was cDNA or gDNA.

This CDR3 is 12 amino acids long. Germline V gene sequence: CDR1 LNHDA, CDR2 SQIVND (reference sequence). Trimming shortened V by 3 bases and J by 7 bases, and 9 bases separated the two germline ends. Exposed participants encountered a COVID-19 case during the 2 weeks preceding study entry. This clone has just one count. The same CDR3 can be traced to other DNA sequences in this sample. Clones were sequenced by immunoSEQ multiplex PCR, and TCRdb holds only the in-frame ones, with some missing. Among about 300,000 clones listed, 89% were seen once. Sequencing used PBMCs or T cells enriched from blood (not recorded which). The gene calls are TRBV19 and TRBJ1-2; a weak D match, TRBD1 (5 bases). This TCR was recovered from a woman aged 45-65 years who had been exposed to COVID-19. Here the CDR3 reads CASSIQGGGYTF. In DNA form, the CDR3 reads TGTGCCAGTAGTATCCAGGGTGGTGGCTACACCTTC.